This TCR beta chain came from a study of Graves' ophthalmopathy and Graves' hyperthyroidism. Study conclusions and caveats: Thyroid clonotypes that were expanded above 0.001 frequency mostly also appeared in blood.

Patients with other autoimmune diseases, uncontrolled infections, pregnancy or lactation were excluded. This clonotype was observed many times. Its antigen is currently unknown. The germline V gene encodes CDR1 GTSNPN and CDR2 SVGIG (reference sequence). V lost 6 bases, J lost 0 bases, and 15 bases lay in between. CDR3 length: 16 residues. Transcripts of RNA were the source for amplifying TCR beta CDR3 regions. Following a first-round RT-PCR that used HTBI primers, a second-round multiplex PCR was carried out. In TCRdb, the multiplex PCR reads were re-called with MiXCR into one record per CDR3 protein. The data show 24,000 or so distinct CDR3 sequences, with 45% to 60% seen just once and about 7% held by the top ten.

The specimen was peripheral blood. This TCR came from an adult woman with stable Graves' hyperthyroidism. V gene TRBV30 combines with J gene TRBJ2-6, with D possibly TRBD1 on 6 matching bases. The DNA of the CDR3 is TGTGCCTGTCCGGTGGGGGCCACCTCTGGGGCCAACGTCCTGACTTTC. This codes for CACPVGATSGANVLTF.